The next 7 T cell receptor beta chains were all read from a single sample in a study of patients and donors after allogeneic stem cell transplantation. TCRdb re-called the RT-PCR reads with MiXCR, one entry per CDR3 protein. The data show 150,000 to 200,000 distinct CDR3 sequences, roughly 40% seen once. Sequencing input: blood, either unsorted or a sorted T cell fraction (not recorded which). All receptors derive from a human donor who was either an allogeneic HSCT recipient or a stem cell or donor lymphocyte infusion donor (not recorded which). It is not recorded whose cells these are; they may come from a transplant donor.

This clonotype was detected only a few times. The V gene is TRBV6-1, the J gene TRBJ1-2; 7 bases match TRBD1. The CDR3 extends over 15 amino acids. The germline V gene has CDR1 MNHNS and CDR2 SASEGT. V lost 2 bases and J lost 5; bases outside the gene matches: 8. The CDR3 DNA reads TGTGCCAGCAGTGAAACCACAGGGGAAGTTTATGGCTACACCTTC. Translation: CASSETTGEVYGYTF.

This clonotype was detected many times. The rearrangement uses TRBV6-6 and TRBJ1-3, with D perhaps matching TRBD1 (5 bases). The CDR3 is made up of 15 amino acids. Trimming took 0 bases from V and 2 from J, leaving 8 bases between them. Germline lookup yields CDR1 MNHNY and CDR2 SVGAGI (reference sequence). The CDR3 nucleotides are TGTGCCAGCAGTTACTCCGCACAGGCTGGAAACACCATATATTTT. It encodes CASSYSAQAGNTIYF.

This clonotype was observed a few times. The J gene is TRBJ2-1, the V gene TRBV12-3 or TRBV12-4, with D possibly matching TRBD2 (6 bases). The V end was cut by 8 bases, the J end by 9 bases, with 8 bases between. The CDR3 runs to 10 residues. The CDR3 region is CASAGTEQFF. The DNA for the CDR3 is TGTGCCAGCGCGGGGACTGAGCAGTTCTTC.

V is TRBV5-1 and J is TRBJ1-1, with D tentatively TRBD1 (5 bases). V was pared by 2 bases and J by 5 bases, with 13 bases between. From germline, CDR1 is SGHRS and CDR2 YFSETQ. CDR3 length: 14 amino acids. As DNA, the CDR3 is TGCGCCAGCAGCTTAAGTCCAGGGCGTACTGAAGCTTTCTTT. It is translated as CASSLSPGRTEAFF.

The rearrangement joins TRBV6-6 to TRBJ1-1; TRBD1 aligns across 8 bases. The CDR3 covers 18 residues. After removal of 5 bases from V and 1 base from J, the junction contained 15 bases not matched to a gene. CDR1 and CDR2 (germline): MNHNY, SVGAGI (reference sequence). CDR3 sequence reads: CASSPQGQAGVWNTEAFF. The DNA of the CDR3 is TGTGCCAGCAGTCCACAGGGACAGGCGGGAGTCTGGAACACTGAAGCTTTCTTT.

This chain connects TRBV6-1 to TRBJ2-1; 10 bases match TRBD2. CDR1 MNHNS and CDR2 SASEGT come from the germline V gene. V dropped 4 bases and J dropped 7; count of bases not matched to a gene: 4. The CDR3 is 14 amino acids. The CDR3: CASSGLAGLNEQFF. In nucleotides, the CDR3 is TGTGCCAGCAGTGGACTAGCGGGCTTAAATGAGCAGTTCTTC.

V usage is TRBV7-2 and J usage is TRBJ2-2; weak D call: TRBD2 (5 bases). This CDR3 is 15 amino acids long. With 0 bases removed from V and 3 bases from J, the gap between germline ends came to 8 bases. Germline V gene sequence: CDR1 SGHTA, CDR2 FQGNSA. CDR3 DNA sequence: TGTGCCAGCAGCTTAGCTGGGCGGGACACCGGGGAGCTGTTTTTT. Its translation: CASSLAGRDTGELFF.